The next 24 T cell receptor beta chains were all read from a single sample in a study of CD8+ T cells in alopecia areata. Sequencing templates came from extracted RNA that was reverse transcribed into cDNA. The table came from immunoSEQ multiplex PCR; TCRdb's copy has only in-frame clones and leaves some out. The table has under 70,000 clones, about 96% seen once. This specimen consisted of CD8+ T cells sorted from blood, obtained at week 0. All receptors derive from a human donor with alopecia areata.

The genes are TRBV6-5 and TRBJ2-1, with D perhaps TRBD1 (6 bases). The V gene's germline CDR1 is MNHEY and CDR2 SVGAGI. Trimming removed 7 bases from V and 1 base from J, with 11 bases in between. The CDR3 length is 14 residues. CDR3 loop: CASMGQGSYNEQFF. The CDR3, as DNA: TGTGCCAGCATGGGGCAGGGGTCCTACAATGAGCAGTTCTTC.

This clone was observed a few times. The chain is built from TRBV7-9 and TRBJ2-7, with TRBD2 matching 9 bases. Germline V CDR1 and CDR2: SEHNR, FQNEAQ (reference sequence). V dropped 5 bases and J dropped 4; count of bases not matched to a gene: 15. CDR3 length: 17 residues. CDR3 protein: CASSPENSAGGPYEQYF. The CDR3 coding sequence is TGTGCCAGCAGCCCGGAGAATTCGGCGGGGGGGCCTTACGAGCAGTACTTC. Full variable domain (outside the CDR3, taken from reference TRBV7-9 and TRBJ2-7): DTGVSQNPRHKITKRGQNVTFRCDPISEHNRLYWYRQTLGQGPEFLTYFQNEAQLEKSRLLSDRFSAERPKGSFSTLEIQRTEQGDSAMYLCASSPENSAGGPYEQYFGPGTRLTVT.

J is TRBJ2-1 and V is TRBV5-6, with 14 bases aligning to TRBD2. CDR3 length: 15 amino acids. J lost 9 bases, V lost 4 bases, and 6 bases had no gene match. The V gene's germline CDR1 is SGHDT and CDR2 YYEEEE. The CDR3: CASSPGTSGGGEQFF. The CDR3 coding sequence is TGTGCCAGCAGCCCCGGGACTAGCGGGGGTGGTGAGCAGTTCTTC.

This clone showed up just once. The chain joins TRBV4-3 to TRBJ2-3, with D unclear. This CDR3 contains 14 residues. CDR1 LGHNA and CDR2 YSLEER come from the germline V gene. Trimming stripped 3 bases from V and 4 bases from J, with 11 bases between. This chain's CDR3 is CASSHLGLPDTQYF. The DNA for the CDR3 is TGCGCCAGCAGCCATCTGGGATTACCAGATACGCAGTATTTT.

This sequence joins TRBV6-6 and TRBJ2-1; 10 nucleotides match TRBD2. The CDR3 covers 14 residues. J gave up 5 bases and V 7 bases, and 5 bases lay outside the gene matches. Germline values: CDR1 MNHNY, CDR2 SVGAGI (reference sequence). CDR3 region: CASIAGGRNNEQFF. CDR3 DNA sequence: TGTGCCAGCATAGCGGGGGGCCGAAACAATGAGCAGTTCTTC.

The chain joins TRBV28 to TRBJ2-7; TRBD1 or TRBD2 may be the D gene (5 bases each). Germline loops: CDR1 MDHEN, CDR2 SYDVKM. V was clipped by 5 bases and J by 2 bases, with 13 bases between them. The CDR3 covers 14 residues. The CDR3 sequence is CASSLRDRAYEQYF. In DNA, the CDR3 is TGTGCCAGCAGTCTAAGGGACCGTGCCTACGAGCAGTACTTC. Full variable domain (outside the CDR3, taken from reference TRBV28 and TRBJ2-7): DVKVTQSSRYLVKRTGEKVFLECVQDMDHENMFWYRQDPGLGLRLIYFSYDVKMKEKGDIPEGYSVSREKKERFSLILESASTNQTSMYLCASSLRDRAYEQYFGPGTRLTVT.

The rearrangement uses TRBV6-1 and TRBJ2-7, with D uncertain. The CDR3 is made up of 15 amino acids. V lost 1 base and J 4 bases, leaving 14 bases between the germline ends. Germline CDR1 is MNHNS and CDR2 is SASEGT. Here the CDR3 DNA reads TGTGCCAGCAGTGAAGGGGCTTCCTTAGTTTACGAGCAGTACTTC. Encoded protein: CASSEGASLVYEQYF.

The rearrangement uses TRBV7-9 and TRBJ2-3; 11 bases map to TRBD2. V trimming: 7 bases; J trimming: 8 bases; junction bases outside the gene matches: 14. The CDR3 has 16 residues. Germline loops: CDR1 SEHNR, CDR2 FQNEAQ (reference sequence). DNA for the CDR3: TGTGCCAGCACCCCCTGTTGTAGCGGGGGGGCGGGTACGCAGTATTTT. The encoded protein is CASTPCCSGGAGTQYF.

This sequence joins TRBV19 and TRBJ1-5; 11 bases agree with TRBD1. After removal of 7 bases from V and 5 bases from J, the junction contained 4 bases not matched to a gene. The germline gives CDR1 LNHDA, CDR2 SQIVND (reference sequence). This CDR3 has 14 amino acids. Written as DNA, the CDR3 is TGTGCCAGTATGGACAGGGGGCTCGATCAGCCCCAGCATTTT. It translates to CASMDRGLDQPQHF.

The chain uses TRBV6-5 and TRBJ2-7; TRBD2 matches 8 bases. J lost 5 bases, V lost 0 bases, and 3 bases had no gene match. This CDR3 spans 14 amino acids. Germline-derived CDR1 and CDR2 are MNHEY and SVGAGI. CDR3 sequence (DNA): TGTGCCAGCAGTTACTCGGCGGGGGGCGACGAGCAGTACTTC. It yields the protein CASSYSAGGDEQYF.

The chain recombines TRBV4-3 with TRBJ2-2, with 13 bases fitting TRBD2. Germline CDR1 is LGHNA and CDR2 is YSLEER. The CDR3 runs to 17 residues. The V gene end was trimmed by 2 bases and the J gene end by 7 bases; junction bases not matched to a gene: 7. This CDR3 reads CASSQQTSGGAGGELFF. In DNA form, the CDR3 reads TGCGCCAGCAGCCAACAAACTAGCGGGGGGGCTGGCGGGGAGCTGTTTTTT.

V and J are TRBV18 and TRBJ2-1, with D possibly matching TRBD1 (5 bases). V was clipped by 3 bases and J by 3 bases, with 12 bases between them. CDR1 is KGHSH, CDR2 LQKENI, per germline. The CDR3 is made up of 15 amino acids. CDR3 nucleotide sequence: TGTGCCAGCTCACCTTGGGTAACAGGCTACAATGAGCAGTTCTTC. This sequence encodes CASSPWVTGYNEQFF.

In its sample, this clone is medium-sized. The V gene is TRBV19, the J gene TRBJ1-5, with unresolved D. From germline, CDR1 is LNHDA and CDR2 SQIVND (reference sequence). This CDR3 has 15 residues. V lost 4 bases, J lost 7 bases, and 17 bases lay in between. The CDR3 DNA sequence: TGTGCCAGTAGTAGGGGTGCAAGCTTTGGCCAGCCCCAGCATTTT. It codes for CASSRGASFGQPQHF.

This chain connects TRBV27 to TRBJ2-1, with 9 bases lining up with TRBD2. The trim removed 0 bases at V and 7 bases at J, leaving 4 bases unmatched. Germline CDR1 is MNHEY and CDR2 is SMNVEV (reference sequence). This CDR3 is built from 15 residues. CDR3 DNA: TGTGCCAGCAGTTTATCGGCTAGCGGGGCTAATGAGCAGTTCTTC. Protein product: CASSLSASGANEQFF.

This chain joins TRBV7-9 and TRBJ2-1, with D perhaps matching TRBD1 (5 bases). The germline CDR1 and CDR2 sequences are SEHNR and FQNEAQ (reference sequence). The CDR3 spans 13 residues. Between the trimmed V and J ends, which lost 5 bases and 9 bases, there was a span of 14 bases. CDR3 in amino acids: CASSTYTGIEQFF. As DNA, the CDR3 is TGTGCCAGCAGCACTTATACAGGAATTGAGCAGTTCTTC.

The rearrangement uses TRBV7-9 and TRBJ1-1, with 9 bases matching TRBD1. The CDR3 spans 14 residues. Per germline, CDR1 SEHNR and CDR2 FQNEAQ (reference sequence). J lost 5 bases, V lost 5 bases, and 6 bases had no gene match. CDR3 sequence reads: CASSPGQGLTEAFF. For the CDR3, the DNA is TGTGCCAGCAGCCCCGGACAGGGGCTGACTGAAGCTTTCTTT.

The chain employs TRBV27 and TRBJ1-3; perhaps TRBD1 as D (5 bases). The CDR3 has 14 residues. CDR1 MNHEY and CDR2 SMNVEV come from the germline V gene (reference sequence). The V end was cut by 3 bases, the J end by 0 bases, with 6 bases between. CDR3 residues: CASSLGGSGNTIYF. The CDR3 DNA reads TGTGCCAGCAGTTTGGGGGGCTCTGGAAACACCATATATTTT.

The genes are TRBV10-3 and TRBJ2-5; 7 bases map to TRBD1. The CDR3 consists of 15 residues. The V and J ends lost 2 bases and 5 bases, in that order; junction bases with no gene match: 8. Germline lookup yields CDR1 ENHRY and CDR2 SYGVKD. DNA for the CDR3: TGTGCCATCAGTGAGAGAGCCTTAGGGGGCGAGACCCAGTACTTC. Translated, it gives CAISERALGGETQYF.

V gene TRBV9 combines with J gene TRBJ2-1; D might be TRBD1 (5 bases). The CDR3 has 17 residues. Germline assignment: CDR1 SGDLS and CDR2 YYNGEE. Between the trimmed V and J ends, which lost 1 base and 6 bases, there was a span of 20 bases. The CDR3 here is CASSVRATVVLVNEQFF. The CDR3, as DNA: TGTGCCAGCAGCGTAAGGGCGACAGTGGTGTTGGTCAATGAGCAGTTCTTC. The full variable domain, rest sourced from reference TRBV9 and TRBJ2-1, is DSGVTQTPKHLITATGQRVTLRCSPRSGDLSVYWYQQSLDQGLQFLIQYYNGEERAKGNILERFSAQQFPDLHSELNLSSLELGDSALYFCASSVRATVVLVNEQFFGPGTRLTVL.

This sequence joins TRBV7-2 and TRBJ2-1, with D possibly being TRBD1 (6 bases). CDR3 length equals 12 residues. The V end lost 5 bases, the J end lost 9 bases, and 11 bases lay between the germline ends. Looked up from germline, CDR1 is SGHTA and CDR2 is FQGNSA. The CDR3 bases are TGTGCCAGCAGCCTAGGGGGTGGTGAGCAGTTCTTC. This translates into CASSLGGGEQFF.

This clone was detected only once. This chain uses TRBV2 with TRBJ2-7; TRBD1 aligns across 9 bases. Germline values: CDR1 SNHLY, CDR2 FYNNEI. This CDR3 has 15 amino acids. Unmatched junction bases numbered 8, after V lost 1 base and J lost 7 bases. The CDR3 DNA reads TGTGCCAGCAGTGAAGAGGACAGGGGCACGTGGGAGCAGTACTTC. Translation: CASSEEDRGTWEQYF.

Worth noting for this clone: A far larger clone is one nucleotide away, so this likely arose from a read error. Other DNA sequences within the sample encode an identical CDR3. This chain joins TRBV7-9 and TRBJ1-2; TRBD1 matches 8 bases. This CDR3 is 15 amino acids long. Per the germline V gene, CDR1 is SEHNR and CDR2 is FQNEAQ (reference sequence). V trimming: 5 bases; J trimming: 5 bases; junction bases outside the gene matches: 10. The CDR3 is CASSQDRTGQYGYTF. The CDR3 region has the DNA TGTGCCAGCAGCCAAGATAGGACAGGGCAATATGGCTACACCTTC.

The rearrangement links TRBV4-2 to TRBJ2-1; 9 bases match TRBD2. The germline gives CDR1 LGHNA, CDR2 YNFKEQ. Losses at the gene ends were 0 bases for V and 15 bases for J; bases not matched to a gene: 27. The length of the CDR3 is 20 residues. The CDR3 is CASSQDVGRLPSGGPEDLFF. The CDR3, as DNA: TGTGCCAGCAGCCAAGATGTTGGGCGTCTTCCGAGCGGGGGGCCCGAGGATCTGTTCTTC.

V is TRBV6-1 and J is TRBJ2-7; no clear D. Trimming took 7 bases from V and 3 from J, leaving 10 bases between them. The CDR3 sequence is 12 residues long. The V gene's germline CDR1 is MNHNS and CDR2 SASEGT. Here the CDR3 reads CASKGLRYEQYF. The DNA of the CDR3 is TGTGCCAGCAAAGGCCTCCGCTACGAGCAGTACTTC.